The present entry profiles one TCR beta chain with its context. Its antigen is unidentified. CD4+CD25+CD127- Tregs, CD4+CD25- non-Tregs, CD4 and CD8 cells were sorted. This entry comes from a study of Tregs in tolerant kidney transplant recipients. General study findings and limits: The small number of patients limits these findings pending further validation.

The germline gives CDR1 SGDLS, CDR2 YYNGEE. The CDR3 is 14 residues long. V shed 3 bases and J shed 4 bases, with 12 bases lying between them. The protocol was immunoSEQ multiplex PCR, while the TCRdb copy is restricted to in-frame clones and leaves out a portion. This sample yields just under 65,000 clones, of which around 98% are seen a single time; around 0.34% belongs to the top ten. This receptor was obtained from a human donor who received a combined kidney and bone marrow transplant. Sample: Tregs from blood, taken before the transplant. The chain employs TRBV9 and TRBJ2-3; D not certain. This chain's CDR3 is CASSAQIRADTQYF. As DNA, the CDR3 is TGTGCCAGCAGCGCCCAAATACGGGCAGATACGCAGTATTTT.